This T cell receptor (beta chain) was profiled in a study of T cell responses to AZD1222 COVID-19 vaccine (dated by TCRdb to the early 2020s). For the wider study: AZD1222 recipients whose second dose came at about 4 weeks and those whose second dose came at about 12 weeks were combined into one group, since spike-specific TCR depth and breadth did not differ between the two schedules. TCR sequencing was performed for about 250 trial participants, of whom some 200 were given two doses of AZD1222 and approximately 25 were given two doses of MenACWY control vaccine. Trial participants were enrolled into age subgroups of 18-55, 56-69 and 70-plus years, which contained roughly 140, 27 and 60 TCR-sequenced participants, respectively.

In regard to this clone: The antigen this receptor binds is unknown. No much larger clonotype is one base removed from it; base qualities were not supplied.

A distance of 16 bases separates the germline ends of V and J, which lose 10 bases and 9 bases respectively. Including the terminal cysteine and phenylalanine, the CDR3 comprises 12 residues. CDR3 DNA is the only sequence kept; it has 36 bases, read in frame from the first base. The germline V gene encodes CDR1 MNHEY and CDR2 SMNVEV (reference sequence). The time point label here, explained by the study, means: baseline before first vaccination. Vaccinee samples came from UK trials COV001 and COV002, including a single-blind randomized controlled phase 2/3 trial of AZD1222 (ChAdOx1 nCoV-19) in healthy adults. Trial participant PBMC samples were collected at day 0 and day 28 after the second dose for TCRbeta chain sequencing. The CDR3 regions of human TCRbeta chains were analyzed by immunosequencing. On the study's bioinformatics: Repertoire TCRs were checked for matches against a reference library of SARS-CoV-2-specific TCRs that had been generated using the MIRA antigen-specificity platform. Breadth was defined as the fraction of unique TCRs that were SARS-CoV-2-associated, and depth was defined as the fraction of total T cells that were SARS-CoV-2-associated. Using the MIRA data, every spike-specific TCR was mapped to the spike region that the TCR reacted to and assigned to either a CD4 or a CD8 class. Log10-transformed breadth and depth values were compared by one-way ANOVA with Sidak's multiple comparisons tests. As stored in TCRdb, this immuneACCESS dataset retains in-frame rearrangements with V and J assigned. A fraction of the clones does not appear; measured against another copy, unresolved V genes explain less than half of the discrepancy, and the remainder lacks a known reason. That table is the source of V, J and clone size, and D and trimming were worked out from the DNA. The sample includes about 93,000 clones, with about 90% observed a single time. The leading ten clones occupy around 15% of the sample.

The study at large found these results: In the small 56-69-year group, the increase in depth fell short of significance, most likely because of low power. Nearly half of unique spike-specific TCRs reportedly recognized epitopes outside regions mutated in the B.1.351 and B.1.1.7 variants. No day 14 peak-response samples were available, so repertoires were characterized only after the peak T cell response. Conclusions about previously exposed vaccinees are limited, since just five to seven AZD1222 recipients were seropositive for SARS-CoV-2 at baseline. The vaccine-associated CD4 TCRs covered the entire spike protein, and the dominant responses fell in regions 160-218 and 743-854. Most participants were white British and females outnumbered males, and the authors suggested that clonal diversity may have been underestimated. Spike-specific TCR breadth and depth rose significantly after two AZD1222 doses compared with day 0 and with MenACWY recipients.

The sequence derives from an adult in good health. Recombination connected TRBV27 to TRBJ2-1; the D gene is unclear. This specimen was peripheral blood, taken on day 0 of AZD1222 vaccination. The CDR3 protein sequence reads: CANPAGPAEQFF. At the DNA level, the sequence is TGTGCCAACCCGGCTGGGCCGGCTGAGCAGTTCTTC.